This entry lists 30 T cell receptor beta chains sequenced from one sample in a study of T cells in tumors after PD-1 blockade (dated by TCRdb to between 2017 and 2020). Library preparation employed the immunoSEQ multiplex PCR assay. The table was pulled from immuneACCESS by TCRdb, which kept in-frame rearrangements only. Such tables lose some clones; where checked, under half of the loss comes from unresolved V genes, and the rest has no known cause. The table for this sample lists thousands of clones; 55% to 75% of them were counted only once. Together, the top ten hold more than 4.5% of the sample. The sample's time point label, in plain terms: before anti-PD-1 therapy. Sequenced here: tumor tissue, sampled before anti-PD-1 treatment. Receptors originate from a human donor with basal cell carcinoma.

This chain joins TRBV30 and TRBJ1-1; D not certain. From germline, CDR1 is GTSNPN and CDR2 SVGIG (reference sequence). Trimming removed 0 bases at V and 5 bases at J, with 10 bases between. The CDR3 is 13 residues long. The CDR3 spells CAWSVMFSTEAFF. For the CDR3, the DNA is TGTGCCTGGAGTGTAATGTTCAGTACTGAAGCTTTCTTT.

This clone has more than one count but fewer than ten. The chain recombines TRBV7-8 with TRBJ1-1; no clear D. This CDR3 contains 12 residues. The germline V gene has CDR1 SGHVS and CDR2 FQNEAQ. V lost 1 base and J 6 bases, leaving 6 bases between the germline ends. The CDR3 nucleotides are TGTGCCAGCAGCTTAGTGGCAGCTGAAGCTTTCTTT. Translated, it gives CASSLVAAEAFF.

The rearrangement joins TRBV5-4 to TRBJ2-3; perhaps TRBD2 as D (7 bases). This CDR3 is 16 amino acids long. Trimming pared 3 bases from V and 1 base from J, leaving 15 bases between. The germline CDR1 and CDR2 sequences are SGHNT and YYREEE (reference sequence). DNA of the CDR3: TGTGCCAGCAGCTGGGGGGGGAGGGGGGGCACAGATACGCAGTATTTT. Protein product: CASSWGGRGGTDTQYF.

The table lists this clone with a few counts. The CDR3 sequence is CASSLGTGGSNSPLHF. As DNA, the CDR3 is TGTGCCAGCAGCTTGGGGACAGGGGGCAGTAATTCACCCCTCCACTTT. The chain joins TRBV7-2 to TRBJ1-6; 12 nucleotides match TRBD1. The ends lost 3 bases at V and 6 bases at J; junction bases unmatched: 3. Per the germline V gene, CDR1 is SGHTA and CDR2 is FQGNSA. CDR3 length: 16 amino acids.

Concerning this clone itself: A read error may produce the germline difference seen at one junction end. The rearrangement links TRBV6-1 to TRBJ1-5; 10 nucleotides line up with TRBD1. CDR1 and CDR2 (germline): MNHNS, SASEGT. The CDR3 covers 15 residues. DNA of the CDR3: TGTGCCAACAGTCTCCAGACAGGGGGCTATCAGCCCCAGCATTTT. Its translation: CANSLQTGGYQPQHF.

This clone showed up just once. The chain employs TRBV3-1 (or the pseudogene TRBV3-2) and TRBJ1-6; 9 bases agree with TRBD1. Germline V gene lookup returns CDR1 LGHDT and CDR2 YNNKEL (reference sequence). This CDR3 comprises 15 residues. V lost 2 bases to trimming and J lost 10 bases; unmatched junction nucleotides: 6. Written as DNA, the CDR3 is TGTGCCAGCAGCCAAATGGGGACAGGGATCTCACCCCTCCACTTT. It yields the protein CASSQMGTGISPLHF.

The V and J genes are TRBV11-1 and TRBJ2-5; D not certain. The CDR3 sequence is 15 residues long. Trimming took 4 bases from V and 2 from J, leaving 14 bases between them. CDR1 SGHAT and CDR2 FQDESV come from the germline V gene (reference sequence). The CDR3 region has the DNA TGTGCCAGCAGCTCCACCTCAATCCCTCAAGAGACCCAGTACTTC. This sequence encodes CASSSTSIPQETQYF.

The chain employs TRBV6-5 and TRBJ2-5; TRBD2 matches at 11 bases. The CDR3 covers 16 residues. Germline V gene sequence: CDR1 MNHEY, CDR2 SVGAGI. V lost 2 bases to trimming and J lost 9 bases; unmatched junction nucleotides: 11. The DNA of the CDR3 is TGTGCCAGCAGTTACAGGACTAGCGGGCCACCCGGGCCCCAGTACTTC. Protein product: CASSYRTSGPPGPQYF.

J is TRBJ1-1 and V is TRBV19, with 7 positions matching TRBD1. J lost 1 base, V lost 9 bases, and 11 bases had no gene match. The germline V gene encodes CDR1 LNHDA and CDR2 SQIVND (reference sequence). CDR3 length equals 15 residues. This CDR3 is CASTSQRGRNTEAFF. The DNA of the CDR3 is TGTGCCAGCACCTCGCAAAGGGGGCGGAACACTGAAGCTTTCTTT.

The chain links TRBV7-9 to TRBJ2-6, with D perhaps TRBD2 (6 bases). Trimming cost V 5 bases and J 3 bases, with 17 bases left between them. Looked up from germline, CDR1 is SEHNR and CDR2 is FQNEAQ (reference sequence). The CDR3 sequence is 17 residues long. CDR3 sequence: CASSRGTDSLGANVLTF. DNA for the CDR3: TGTGCCAGCAGCCGGGGGACGGATAGTCTTGGGGCCAACGTCCTGACTTTC. Full variable domain (remainder filled in from reference TRBV7-9 and TRBJ2-6): DTGVSQNPRHKITKRGQNVTFRCDPISEHNRLYWYRQTLGQGPEFLTYFQNEAQLEKSRLLSDRFSAERPKGSFSTLEIQRTEQGDSAMYLCASSRGTDSLGANVLTFGAGSRLTVL.

The V call is TRBV5-1, the J call TRBJ1-3; no reliable D call. CDR3 length equals 11 residues. CDR1 and CDR2 from the germline V gene are SGHRS and YFSETQ. The ends were cut back, 4 bases at V and 7 bases at J, with 6 bases in the middle. CDR3 in amino acids: CASSNSNTIYF. DNA of the CDR3: TGCGCCAGCAGCAACAGTAACACCATATATTTT.

The chain is built from TRBV6-4 and TRBJ2-1, with a tentative D call TRBD2 (6 bases). CDR1 is MRHNA, CDR2 SNTAGT, per germline. Trimming cost V 0 bases and J 0 bases, with 18 bases left between them. CDR3 length: 19 amino acids. The CDR3, as DNA: TGTGCCAGCAGTGACTCAAGCCCTGCCTCCGGGGGCTCCTACAATGAGCAGTTCTTC. This sequence encodes CASSDSSPASGGSYNEQFF.

The V and J genes are TRBV2 and TRBJ1-5; the match to TRBD1 covers 12 bases. This CDR3 has 17 amino acids. The germline gives CDR1 SNHLY, CDR2 FYNNEI. V lost 6 bases, J lost 7 bases, and 13 bases stayed unmatched. CDR3 coding DNA: TGTGCCAGCAGCACGATACCGGGACAGGGGGCCCGGCAGCCCCAGCATTTT. Translation gives CASSTIPGQGARQPQHF. The full variable domain, completed using reference TRBV2 and TRBJ1-5, is EPEVTQTPSHQVTQMGQEVILRCVPISNHLYFYWYRQILGQKVEFLVSFYNNEISEKSEIFDDQFSVERPDGSNFTLKIRSTKLEDSAMYFCASSTIPGQGARQPQHFGDGTRLSIL.

V gene TRBV9 combines with J gene TRBJ2-7; TRBD2 is a possible D gene (6 bases). CDR1 is SGDLS and CDR2 is YYNGEE in the germline V gene. V lost 4 bases to trimming and J lost 2 bases, with 13 bases between them. The CDR3 has 14 amino acids. The CDR3 DNA reads as TGTGCCAGCAGCCCCCGGGGGTCCACCTACGAGCAGTACTTC. Translated, it gives CASSPRGSTYEQYF.

The chain is built from TRBV15 and TRBJ2-3; D might be TRBD2 (5 bases). CDR1 and CDR2 from the germline V gene are LNHNV and YYDKDF (reference sequence). V lost 0 bases and J lost 2, with 9 bases in between. The CDR3 contains 15 residues. The CDR3 nucleotides are TGTGCCACCAGCAGAGAAGCTAGCCCCACAGATACGCAGTATTTT. Translating gives CATSREASPTDTQYF.

V usage is TRBV5-4 and J usage is TRBJ2-7, with no clear D. This CDR3 contains 14 residues. V lost 1 base and J 7 bases, leaving 15 bases between the germline ends. Germline V lookup: CDR1 SGHNT, CDR2 YYREEE (reference sequence). The CDR3 DNA sequence: TGTGCCAGCAGCTTGTGGTCCGGTGGGCAGGAGCAGTACTTC. This codes for CASSLWSGGQEQYF.

The chain carries TRBV19 and TRBJ2-3; D possibly corresponds to TRBD2 (5 bases). CDR1 and CDR2 from the germline V gene are LNHDA and SQIVND (reference sequence). The V gene lost 6 bases and the J gene lost 1 base, with 8 bases spanning the gap. This CDR3 is 13 amino acids long. This chain's CDR3 is CASRPLGTDTQYF. The DNA of the CDR3 is TGTGCCAGTAGACCACTAGGCACAGATACGCAGTATTTT.

The chain recombines TRBV15 with TRBJ1-2; 8 bases fit TRBD1. V lost 0 bases, J lost 7 bases, and 7 bases stayed unmatched. This CDR3 region has 15 residues. Germline values: CDR1 LNHNV, CDR2 YYDKDF (reference sequence). CDR3 DNA: TGTGCCACCAGCAGAGATTTTCAGGGGGCATCTGGCTACACCTTC. Its translation is CATSRDFQGASGYTF.

This clone was observed a single time. The chain carries TRBV3-1 (or the pseudogene TRBV3-2) and TRBJ2-3; D unclear. The CDR3 sequence is 11 residues long. V lost 2 bases to trimming and J lost 4 bases, with 1 base between them. The germline gives CDR1 LGHDT, CDR2 YNNKEL (reference sequence). CDR3 region: CASSQSDTQYF. The CDR3 DNA is TGTGCCAGCAGCCAATCAGATACGCAGTATTTT.

The chain uses TRBV9 and TRBJ1-2, with 7 bases that match TRBD1. This CDR3 region has 15 residues. The germline CDR1 and CDR2 sequences are SGDLS and YYNGEE. With 3 bases clipped from V and 2 bases from J, the junction kept 7 bases outside the gene matches. Written as DNA, the CDR3 is TGTGCCAGCAGCGGAGACCGACAGGGCAACTATGGCTACACCTTC. It yields the protein CASSGDRQGNYGYTF.

In this sample, this clone turned up a few times. V is TRBV5-1 and J is TRBJ2-1, with 9 nucleotides matching TRBD2. The CDR3 has 14 residues. Germline CDR1 is SGHRS and CDR2 is YFSETQ. The ends lost 4 bases at V and 6 bases at J; junction bases unmatched: 5. CDR3 DNA sequence: TGCGCCAGCAGCCAAGGACTAGCGTTCAATGAGCAGTTCTTC. Amino acids: CASSQGLAFNEQFF.

This rearrangement joins TRBV6-5 to TRBJ2-1, with TRBD2 matching 13 bases. The CDR3 runs 15 residues. Germline loops: CDR1 MNHEY, CDR2 SVGAGI. V gave up 6 bases and J gave up 5 bases; unmatched junction bases: 4. DNA for the CDR3: TGTGCCAGCAGAGCGGGACTAGCGGGGAACAATGAGCAGTTCTTC. Protein: CASRAGLAGNNEQFF.

The chain joins TRBV10-3 to TRBJ1-1, with 9 bases aligning to TRBD1. The CDR3 consists of 16 residues. Germline CDR1 is ENHRY and CDR2 is SYGVKD. V dropped 7 bases and J dropped 5; count of bases not matched to a gene: 14. Here the CDR3 reads CAITKEGQGSWTEAFF. The CDR3 DNA sequence: TGTGCCATCACTAAAGAGGGACAGGGCTCGTGGACTGAAGCTTTCTTT.

Relative to its sample, this clone is medium-sized. The chain uses TRBV6-6 and TRBJ1-2, with D hard to call. Between the trimmed V and J ends, which lost 4 bases and 4 bases, there was a span of 13 bases. This CDR3 has 14 amino acids. Germline CDR1 and CDR2: MNHNY and SVGAGI (reference sequence). The CDR3 loop reads CASSSAQTPYGYTF. CDR3 DNA: TGTGCCAGCAGTTCGGCACAGACACCCTATGGCTACACCTTC.

V usage is TRBV9 and J usage is TRBJ2-4; tentatively, D is TRBD1 or TRBD2 (5 bases each). Per the germline V gene, CDR1 is SGDLS and CDR2 is YYNGEE. The ends were cut back, 0 bases at V and 7 bases at J, with 14 bases in the middle. The CDR3 length is 15 residues. In DNA form, the CDR3 reads TGTGCCAGCAGCGTAGGGGGACCCAGTGAGAACATTCAGTACTTC. The encoded protein is CASSVGGPSENIQYF.

This clone has just one count. The rearrangement uses TRBV2 and TRBJ1-2; TRBD1 matches 8 bases. CDR3 length: 14 amino acids. The ends lost 5 bases at V and 6 bases at J; junction bases unmatched: 8. Germline V gives CDR1 SNHLY, CDR2 FYNNEI. CDR3 protein: CASSFQGASNGYTF. The CDR3 DNA is TGTGCCAGCAGTTTCCAGGGGGCAAGTAATGGCTACACCTTC.

This clone occurred a few times. The V call is TRBV7-9, the J call TRBJ2-2; D not resolved. The CDR3 consists of 12 residues. Germline lookup yields CDR1 SEHNR and CDR2 FQNEAQ (reference sequence). Between the trimmed V and J ends, which lost 11 bases and 4 bases, there was a span of 11 bases. The CDR3 sequence: CAGAAATGELFF. The DNA of the CDR3 is TGTGCCGGCGCCGCAGCCACCGGGGAGCTGTTTTTT.

The chain uses TRBV7-8 and TRBJ1-2, with D unclear. The germline V gene encodes CDR1 SGHVS and CDR2 FQNEAQ. The CDR3 totals 12 residues. Trimming shortened V by 4 bases and J by 7 bases, and 10 bases separated the two germline ends. CDR3 protein: CASSSGLFGYTF. CDR3 nucleotide sequence: TGTGCCAGCAGCTCCGGACTGTTTGGCTACACCTTC.

The chain is built from TRBV5-4 and TRBJ2-3; D is possibly TRBD1 (6 bases). This CDR3 is built from 13 residues. V gave up 4 bases and J gave up 4 bases, with 10 bases separating them. The germline V gene has CDR1 SGHNT and CDR2 YYREEE (reference sequence). The CDR3: CASSPPGADTQYF. The DNA for the CDR3 is TGTGCCAGCAGCCCGCCAGGGGCAGATACGCAGTATTTT. Using reference TRBV5-4 and TRBJ2-3 for the parts outside the CDR3, the full variable domain is ETGVTQSPTHLIKTRGQQVTLRCSSQSGHNTVSWYQQALGQGPQFIFQYYREEENGRGNFPPRFSGLQFPNYSSELNVNALELDDSALYLCASSPPGADTQYFGPGTRLTVL.

This clone showed up just a few times. The rearrangement joins TRBV14 to TRBJ1-6, with a possible D match to TRBD1 (6 bases). V gave up 4 bases and J gave up 8 bases, with 15 bases separating them. CDR1 is SGHDN and CDR2 is FVKESK in the germline V gene. The CDR3 loop spans 15 amino acids. This CDR3 reads CASSPEGGRYSPLHF. In nucleotides, the CDR3 is TGTGCCAGCAGCCCGGAGGGGGGTCGTTATTCACCCCTCCACTTT.